The rows below give T cell receptor beta chains drawn from one sample of a study of early T cells in non-severe SARS-CoV-2 infection. TCRdb ran MiXCR on the 5' RACE reads and lists one entry per CDR3 protein. Here the sample spans some 120,000 distinct CDR3 sequences, 14% to 15% being singletons. Sequenced input: whole blood. The source is an adult who was a healthcare worker with PCR-confirmed SARS-CoV-2 infection or an uninfected control (not recorded which). Each CDR3 is given with its conserved first and last residue. A D gene is named only where the DNA matches it firmly. The size field is filled for only some rows; it gives once, few, many or a size class.

j_gene,d_gene,abundance,v_gene,CDR3aa,CDR3nt
TRBJ1-1,-,many,TRBV12-3/TRBV12-4,CASSFGLMNTEAFF,TGTGCCAGCAGTTTTGGGCTCATGAACACTGAAGCTTTCTTT
TRBJ1-3,-,-,TRBV3-1,CASSPLGLEDSGNTIYF,TGTGCCAGCAGCCCGCTGGGGTTAGAAGACTCTGGAAACACCATATATTTT
TRBJ2-2,-,-,TRBV29-1,CSVALNTGEPFF,TGCAGCGTTGCCCTGAACACCGGGGAGCCGTTTTTT
TRBJ2-1,-,few,TRBV12-3/TRBV12-4,CASSLAGLRLRQDNEQFF,TGTGCCAGCAGTTTAGCGGGCCTACGACTACGCCAAGACAATGAGCAGTTCTTC
TRBJ1-3,-,-,TRBV29-1,CSAQKGVGNTIYF,TGCAGCGCCCAAAAGGGGGTTGGAAACACCATATATTTT
TRBJ1-2,-,few,TRBV12-3/TRBV12-4,CASSLDVYGYTF,TGTGCCAGCAGTTTGGACGTTTATGGCTACACCTTC
TRBJ1-1,-,few,TRBV5-1,CASSWGDGGTEAFF,TGCGCCAGCAGCTGGGGAGATGGGGGCACTGAAGCTTTCTTT
TRBJ1-2,-,few,TRBV4-1,CASSLEENYGYTF,TGCGCCAGCAGCCTTGAAGAGAACTATGGCTACACCTTC
TRBJ2-3,-,-,TRBV9,CASSVAGFTDTQYF,TGTGCCAGCAGCGTCGCGGGGTTCACAGATACGCAGTATTTT
TRBJ1-2,-,-,TRBV5-4,CASSLGSTIRANYGYTF,TGTGCCAGCAGCTTGGGGTCCACCATTAGAGCTAACTATGGCTACACCTTC
TRBJ2-3,-,few,TRBV20-1,CSALTDTQYF,TGCAGTGCACTGACAGATACGCAGTATTTT
TRBJ1-6,TRBD1,-,TRBV20-1,CSASGTGNNSPLHF,TGCAGTGCTAGTGGGACAGGGAATAATTCACCCCTCCACTTT
TRBJ2-2,-,few,TRBV18,CASSPRLARTGELFF,TGTGCCAGCTCACCACGCCTGGCCCGGACCGGGGAGCTGTTTTTT
TRBJ2-5,-,-,TRBV2,CASSESSSQETQYF,TGTGCCAGCAGTGAGTCGTCTTCTCAAGAGACCCAGTACTTC
TRBJ1-5,-,few,TRBV6-1,CASSESQPQHF,TGTGCCAGCAGTGAGTCTCAGCCCCAGCATTTT
TRBJ1-1,-,few,TRBV29-1,CSVEQGTEAFF,TGCAGCGTTGAGCAGGGCACTGAAGCTTTCTTT
TRBJ2-3,-,-,TRBV5-1,CASSLYTGRDTQYF,TGCGCCAGCAGCTTGTATACAGGTCGAGATACGCAGTATTTT
TRBJ1-3,-,few,TRBV7-6,CASSLPLLDGRNTIYF,TGTGCCAGCAGCTTACCCCTTTTGGATGGGCGAAACACCATATATTTT
TRBJ1-1,TRBD1,-,TRBV12-3/TRBV12-4,CAGGQGANTEAFF,TGTGCCGGTGGACAGGGGGCGAACACTGAAGCTTTCTTT
TRBJ2-7,TRBD2,-,TRBV4-2,CASSQERAGGNYEQYF,TGTGCCAGCAGCCAAGAACGAGCGGGGGGAAACTACGAGCAGTACTTC
TRBJ2-3,-,many,TRBV3-1,CASSQGGTDTQYF,TGTGCCAGCAGCCAAGGTGGCACAGATACGCAGTATTTT
TRBJ2-1,TRBD2,-,TRBV10-3,CAISEFSGGYNERFF,TGTGCCATCAGTGAATTTAGCGGGGGCTACAATGAGCGGTTCTTC
TRBJ2-5,-,-,TRBV29-1,CSVEDKGSWTQYF,TGCAGCGTTGAAGATAAGGGGTCGTGGACCCAGTACTTC
TRBJ1-2,TRBD1,-,TRBV24-1,CATSIPLDRASGYTF,TGTGCCACATCGATACCCCTAGACAGGGCGAGTGGCTACACCTTC
TRBJ1-1,TRBD1,-,TRBV5-4,CASSLPTTGAVDTEAFF,TGTGCCAGCAGCTTGCCCACTACAGGGGCGGTTGACACTGAAGCTTTCTTT
TRBJ1-1,-,many,TRBV3-1,CASSQGQQFEAFF,TGTGCCAGCAGCCAAGGGCAGCAATTTGAAGCTTTCTTT
TRBJ2-1,-,few,TRBV3-1,CASSRYSDFSYNEQFF,TGTGCCAGCAGTCGATATTCGGACTTCTCCTACAATGAGCAGTTCTTC
TRBJ2-3,-,-,TRBV19,CASSHPSGDTQYF,TGTGCCAGTAGTCACCCCTCAGGAGATACGCAGTATTTT
TRBJ2-6,-,-,TRBV19,CASSIRVTGANVLTF,TGTGCCAGTAGTATAAGAGTCACGGGGGCCAACGTCCTGACTTTC
TRBJ2-7,-,-,TRBV7-9,CASSPEGREQYF,TGTGCCAGCAGCCCGGAGGGAAGGGAGCAGTACTTC
TRBJ1-1,-,-,TRBV20-1,CSAFNTEAFF,TGCAGTGCTTTTAACACTGAAGCTTTCTTT
TRBJ2-7,-,few,TRBV7-9,CASSPLRAREQYF,TGTGCCAGCAGCCCCTTAAGGGCCCGGGAGCAGTACTTC
TRBJ2-1,TRBD2,-,TRBV20-1,CSALVAGGSFLYNEQFF,TGCAGTGCTTTGGTAGCGGGGGGGTCATTCCTTTACAATGAGCAGTTCTTC
TRBJ1-2,TRBD1,-,TRBV20-1,CGSPGQSSRGYTF,TGCGGATCCCCGGGACAGAGTTCCCGGGGCTACACCTTC
TRBJ2-7,-,-,TRBV15,CATSMKDYEQYF,TGTGCCACCAGCATGAAGGACTACGAGCAGTACTTC
TRBJ1-4,-,-,TRBV2,CATHGVANEKLFF,TGTGCCACCCACGGGGTGGCTAATGAAAAACTGTTTTTT
TRBJ2-3,-,many,TRBV7-8,CASSSLGRAVDTQYF,TGTGCCAGCAGCTCCCTCGGACGGGCGGTAGATACGCAGTATTTT
TRBJ2-6,-,few,TRBV30,CAQRASGANVLTF,TGTGCCCAAAGGGCCTCTGGGGCCAACGTCCTGACTTTC
TRBJ1-2,TRBD1,-,TRBV5-6,CASSTGGWGYTF,TGTGCCAGCAGCACAGGGGGCTGGGGCTACACCTTC
TRBJ2-3,-,many,TRBV20-1,CSARDPVSRIDTQYF,TGCAGTGCTAGAGATCCGGTTAGTCGGATTGATACGCAGTATTTT
TRBJ2-1,TRBD2,-,TRBV20-1,CSASILAGYNEQFF,TGCAGTGCTAGTATTTTAGCGGGGTACAATGAGCAGTTCTTC
TRBJ2-5,-,few,TRBV30,CAWRGIETQYF,TGTGCCTGGAGAGGAATAGAGACCCAGTACTTC
TRBJ1-2,-,few,TRBV7-2,CASSSETGRTGYTF,TGTGCCAGCAGCTCGGAAACAGGTCGAACTGGCTACACCTTC
TRBJ2-7,-,few,TRBV10-3,CAIKEGEYEQYF,TGTGCCATCAAAGAGGGGGAGTACGAGCAGTACTTC
TRBJ1-6,-,-,TRBV6-5,CASSPLRRGVGNSPLHF,TGTGCCAGCAGCCCCTTGAGGAGGGGGGTCGGGAATTCACCCCTCCACTTT
TRBJ1-4,-,-,TRBV18,CASSRGGRDEKLFF,TGTGCCAGCTCTCGAGGGGGAAGAGATGAAAAACTGTTTTTT
TRBJ2-5,-,-,TRBV5-1,CASSLARGAYQETQYF,TGCGCCAGCAGCCTAGCCCGGGGGGCGTACCAAGAGACCCAGTACTTC
TRBJ2-1,TRBD2,-,TRBV15,CATSRDGRGVNNEQFF,TGTGCCACCAGCAGAGATGGGCGGGGGGTCAACAATGAGCAGTTCTTC
TRBJ1-5,TRBD1,few,TRBV19,CASSVRDRQHYSNQPQHF,TGTGCCAGTAGTGTCCGGGACAGGCAACATTATAGCAATCAGCCCCAGCATTTT
TRBJ2-3,-,once,TRBV3-1,CASSQGQEDTQYF,TGTGCCAGCAGCCAGGGGCAGGAAGATACGCAGTATTTT
TRBJ2-1,TRBD1,few,TRBV20-1,CSASVPGQGANEQFF,TGCAGTGCTAGTGTCCCGGGACAGGGGGCCAATGAGCAGTTCTTC
TRBJ2-1,-,medium-sized,TRBV15,CATRENPGDEQFF,TGTGCCACCAGAGAGAACCCGGGCGATGAGCAGTTCTTC
TRBJ2-7,-,few,TRBV18,CASSPPSQQSPYEQYF,TGTGCCAGCTCACCACCGAGTCAACAGAGCCCCTACGAGCAGTACTTC
TRBJ1-1,-,few,TRBV13,CASSTVTPEAFF,TGTGCCAGCAGCACTGTAACCCCTGAAGCTTTCTTT
TRBJ1-2,-,few,TRBV3-1,CASSQEGSRGYGYTF,TGTGCCAGCAGCCAAGAGGGGAGTCGCGGCTATGGCTACACCTTC